This record concerns one TCR beta chain sequence. The CDR3 loop spans 15 amino acids. The V segment lost 7 bases and the J segment 6 bases; nucleotides outside the gene matches: 14. CDR1 SQVTM and CDR2 ANQGSEA come from the germline V gene. It was with a sample-barcoded 5' primer and a J-beta primer mix that a second PCR of about 6 to 12 cycles was run. MiXCR, applied by TCRdb to the 5' RACE reads, yields one record per CDR3 protein. The repertoire holds 650,000 to 900,000 distinct CDR3 sequences, with 60% to 80% as singletons. These data belong to a study of blood T cells in healthy people across ages. Study information: About one barcoded TCR beta cDNA was captured per two T cells.

Source material: blood. This receptor was obtained from a man aged 30-40 years in good health. The V call is TRBV29-1, the J call TRBJ2-3; TRBD2 matches at 9 bases. The CDR3 DNA reads TGCAGCGCCGGAGGCGGGACTAGCAATCCGGATACGCAGTATTTT. This translates into CSAGGGTSNPDTQYF.